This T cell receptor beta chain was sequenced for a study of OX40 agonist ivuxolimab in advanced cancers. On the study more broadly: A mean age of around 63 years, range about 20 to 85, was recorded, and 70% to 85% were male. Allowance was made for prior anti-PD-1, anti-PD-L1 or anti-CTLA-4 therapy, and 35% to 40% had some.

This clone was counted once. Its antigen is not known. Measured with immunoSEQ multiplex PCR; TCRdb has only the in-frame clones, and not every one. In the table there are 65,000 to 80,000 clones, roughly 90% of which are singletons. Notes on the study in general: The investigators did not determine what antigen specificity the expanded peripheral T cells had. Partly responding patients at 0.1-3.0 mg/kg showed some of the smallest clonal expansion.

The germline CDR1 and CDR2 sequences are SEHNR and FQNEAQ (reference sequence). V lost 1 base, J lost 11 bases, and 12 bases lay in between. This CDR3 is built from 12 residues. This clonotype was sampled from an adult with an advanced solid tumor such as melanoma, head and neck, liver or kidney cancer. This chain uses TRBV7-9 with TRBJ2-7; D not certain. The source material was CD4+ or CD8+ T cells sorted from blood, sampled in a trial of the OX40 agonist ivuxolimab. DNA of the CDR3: TGTGCCAGCAGCTTAGAACAAGGACCGGAGTACTTC. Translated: CASSLEQGPEYF.